A single sample gave rise to the 8 T cell receptor beta chains below, sequenced in a study of patients and donors after allogeneic stem cell transplantation. In TCRdb, the RT-PCR reads were re-called with MiXCR into one record per CDR3 protein. The profile shows roughly 940,000 distinct CDR3 sequences, roughly 18% of them singletons. Sequenced sample: blood, either unsorted or a sorted T cell fraction (not recorded which). The receptors come from a human donor who was either an allogeneic HSCT recipient or a stem cell or donor lymphocyte infusion donor (not recorded which). It is not recorded whose cells these are; they may come from a transplant donor.

The chain links TRBV5-4 to TRBJ2-6; D is undetermined. The V gene's germline CDR1 is SGHNT and CDR2 YYREEE (reference sequence). V was pared by 1 base and J by 12 bases, with 8 bases between. CDR3 size: 12 residues. The CDR3 here is CASSLLWSVLTF. The CDR3 nucleotides are TGTGCCAGCAGCTTGTTGTGGAGCGTCCTGACTTTC.

The chain has TRBV20-1 and TRBJ2-7, with a weak D call TRBD1 (5 bases). Trimming shortened V by 0 bases and J by 4 bases, and 19 bases separated the two germline ends. The CDR3 extends over 16 amino acids. CDR1 DFQATT and CDR2 SNEGSKA come from the germline V gene (reference sequence). The CDR3, as DNA: TGCAGTGCTAGAGAACGAACGTGGTTGGGGCGGTACGAGCAGTACTTC. The encoded protein is CSARERTWLGRYEQYF.

The chain joins TRBV27 to TRBJ1-2; 7 bases line up with TRBD1. This CDR3 has 15 residues. The germline CDR1 and CDR2 sequences are MNHEY and SMNVEV (reference sequence). V dropped 7 bases and J dropped 6; count of bases not matched to a gene: 14. The CDR3 nucleotides read TGTGCCAGCACCCCCTCGGAGGGGGCAAAGGATGGCTACACCTTC. Amino acid sequence: CASTPSEGAKDGYTF.

The V gene is TRBV30, the J gene TRBJ1-2; 10 bases fit TRBD1. Germline CDR1 is GTSNPN and CDR2 is SVGIG (reference sequence). This CDR3 has 13 amino acids. Trimming at V came to 3 bases and at J to 6 bases, leaving 4 bases not matched to a gene. As DNA, the CDR3 is TGTGCCTGGAGGGGGACAGGGGACCATGGCTACACCTTC. This gives the protein CAWRGTGDHGYTF.

This sequence joins TRBV30 and TRBJ2-7; D is tentatively TRBD1 or TRBD2 (5 bases each). Germline CDR1 and CDR2: GTSNPN and SVGIG (reference sequence). This CDR3 has 12 amino acids. V was shortened by 1 base and J by 6 bases, with 10 bases between the two germline ends. CDR3 DNA sequence: TGTGCCTGGAGTGACTGGGGGAGCGAGCAGTACTTC. Its protein product is CAWSDWGSEQYF.

The chain links TRBV24-1 to TRBJ2-3; 8 positions match TRBD2. With V trimmed by 4 bases and J by 10 bases, 15 bases remained unmatched. The CDR3 consists of 16 residues. Germline assignment: CDR1 KGHDR and CDR2 SFDVKD. The CDR3 protein is CATSDPTLGSGSAQYF. In nucleotides, the CDR3 is TGTGCCACCAGTGACCCTACCCTCGGGAGCGGGAGTGCGCAGTATTTT.

The chain employs TRBV4-1 and TRBJ2-1; TRBD2 is a possible D gene (5 bases). The germline V gene encodes CDR1 MGHRA and CDR2 YSYEKL. V lost 6 bases to trimming and J lost 10 bases, with 19 bases between them. CDR3 length equals 14 residues. The CDR3 region is CASRSIRGHDEQFF. In DNA, the CDR3 is TGCGCCAGCAGGTCAATTCGGGGTCACGACGAGCAGTTCTTC.

The sample holds a few counts of this clonotype. This chain connects TRBV9 to TRBJ2-1; possibly TRBD2 for D (5 bases). This CDR3 is built from 16 residues. Germline-derived CDR1 and CDR2 are SGDLS and YYNGEE. Trimming removed 5 bases at V and 0 bases at J, with 15 bases between. The CDR3 loop reads CASSVDEGSSYNEQFF. The CDR3 region has the DNA TGTGCCAGCAGTGTGGACGAGGGAAGCTCCTACAATGAGCAGTTCTTC.